These 28 T cell receptor beta chains came from one sample sequenced in a study of a mutant IDH1 vaccine in newly diagnosed glioma. Produced via immunoSEQ multiplex PCR; TCRdb's table is partial and in-frame only. The sample lists under 70,000 clones, around 84% occurring once. Time point in this sample: week 5, during vaccination. All doses held 300 ug of mutant IDH1 20-mer peptide, with topical imiquimod. These receptors are not linked to any known antigen. Sequenced here: PBMCs, sampled from a glioma patient whose treatment included an IDH1 peptide vaccine. The receptors originated from a woman aged 45 to 65 with glioma.

A single count supports this clone. The V call is TRBV7-2, the J call TRBJ2-3; D might be TRBD1 or TRBD2, each matching 5 bases. Germline CDR1 is SGHTA and CDR2 is FQGNSA. The CDR3 is 15 residues long. Trimming took 3 bases from V and 0 from J, leaving 10 bases between them. CDR3: CASSFSGHSTDTQYF. In DNA form, the CDR3 reads TGTGCCAGCAGCTTCAGCGGACATAGCACAGATACGCAGTATTTT.

This chain connects TRBV7-3 to TRBJ2-3; 8 bases fit TRBD2. Trimming cost V 5 bases and J 6 bases; bases outside gene matches: 16. Germline V gene lookup returns CDR1 SGHTA and CDR2 FQGTGA. This CDR3 spans 17 amino acids. In nucleotides, the CDR3 is TGTGCCAGCAGCCTTAACAGCGGGGGACCCAGCAGGGATACGCAGTATTTT. Translated, it gives CASSLNSGGPSRDTQYF.

CDR3 sequence: CASSKAGTGLNTIYF. In DNA, the CDR3 is TGTGCCAGCAGTAAGGCCGGGACAGGTTTAAACACCATATATTTT. V gene TRBV7-2 combines with J gene TRBJ1-3; TRBD1 agrees at 8 bases. J gave up 6 bases and V 6 bases, and 10 bases lay outside the gene matches. Germline lookup yields CDR1 SGHTA and CDR2 FQGNSA. The CDR3 is 15 residues long.

A single count supports this clone. CDR3 nucleotides: TGCGCCAGCAGTACCGGGAGCACAGATACGCAGTATTTT. It codes for CASSTGSTDTQYF. The chain joins TRBV10-1 to TRBJ2-3; D is uncertain. CDR3 length: 13 amino acids. Between the trimmed V and J ends, which lost 5 bases and 0 bases, there was a span of 6 bases. Per germline, CDR1 WNHNN and CDR2 SYGVQD (reference sequence).

The rearrangement uses TRBV9 and TRBJ1-2, with 7 bases that match TRBD1. The CDR3 is 13 residues long. The ends lost 3 bases at V and 5 bases at J; junction bases unmatched: 4. CDR1 and CDR2 from the germline V gene are SGDLS and YYNGEE. The CDR3 sequence is CASSGHRGYGYTF. The CDR3 bases are TGTGCCAGCAGCGGTCACAGGGGATATGGCTACACCTTC.

This clone appeared a few times. The gene calls are TRBV2 and TRBJ1-6; 8 bases are a match to TRBD1. This CDR3 region has 15 residues. The V gene end was trimmed by 6 bases and the J gene end by 6 bases; junction bases not matched to a gene: 7. Germline V gives CDR1 SNHLY, CDR2 FYNNEI. The CDR3 bases are TGTGCCAGCAGCCCCTTGACAGGGGTTAATTCACCCCTCCACTTT. It specifies CASSPLTGVNSPLHF.

The chain links TRBV4-2 to TRBJ1-5; D perhaps matches TRBD1 (6 bases). The CDR3 runs to 16 residues. V lost 4 bases and J 1 base, leaving 14 bases between the germline ends. Germline-derived CDR1 and CDR2 are LGHNA and YNFKEQ. The CDR3 DNA is TGTGCCAGCAGCCCTAAGCTTACAGGGAGCAATCAGCCCCAGCATTTT. Translation: CASSPKLTGSNQPQHF.

This chain joins TRBV13 and TRBJ2-3, with a tentative D call TRBD1 (6 bases). V was shortened by 5 bases and J by 7 bases, with 13 bases between the two germline ends. Germline V gene sequence: CDR1 PRHDT, CDR2 FYEKMQ (reference sequence). The CDR3 has 13 residues. Here the CDR3 reads CASSNQGLNTQYF. CDR3 in DNA: TGTGCCAGCAGCAACCAGGGGTTGAATACGCAGTATTTT.

The J gene is TRBJ2-5, the V gene TRBV2; D might be TRBD2 (5 bases). Germline V gene lookup returns CDR1 SNHLY and CDR2 FYNNEI. The CDR3 is made up of 15 amino acids. V was trimmed by 1 base and J by 5 bases, leaving 14 bases between them. The CDR3 nucleotides are TGTGCCAGCAGTGAAGGCTACAGTACGGGGGAGACCCAGTACTTC. It is translated as CASSEGYSTGETQYF.

J is TRBJ2-3 and V is TRBV29-1, with TRBD2 identical over 12 bases. The CDR3 spans 16 residues. The germline CDR1 and CDR2 sequences are SQVTM and ANQGSEA. The V gene end was trimmed by 6 bases and the J gene end by 1 base; junction bases not matched to a gene: 8. The CDR3 reads CSVDGLAGRRTDTQYF. In DNA form, the CDR3 reads TGCAGCGTGGATGGACTAGCGGGGCGGCGCACAGATACGCAGTATTTT.

This clone was counted between two and nine times. The J gene is TRBJ1-1, the V gene TRBV30; D unclear. V dropped 6 bases and J dropped 3 bases, with 8 bases sitting between them. CDR1 GTSNPN and CDR2 SVGIG come from the germline V gene (reference sequence). This CDR3 contains 11 residues. In nucleotides, the CDR3 is TGTGCCTGCTGCTGGGACACTGAAGCTTTCTTT. Its protein is CACCWDTEAFF.

DNA for the CDR3: TGTGCCAGCAGCCCCTCGAGCAGGTCTTCCTACTACGAGCAGTACTTC. Translating it yields CASSPSSRSSYYEQYF. The genes are TRBV4-2 and TRBJ2-7; D gene uncertain. The CDR3 spans 16 residues. V was pared by 4 bases and J by 3 bases, with 19 bases between. CDR1 LGHNA and CDR2 YNFKEQ come from the germline V gene.

This chain joins TRBV2 and TRBJ1-1; D remains ambiguous. The V and J ends lost 8 bases and 1 base respectively, with 11 bases between them. The CDR3 covers 13 residues. Germline CDR1 SNHLY, CDR2 FYNNEI. The CDR3 loop reads CASGLAGNTEAFF. The CDR3, as DNA: TGTGCCAGCGGTCTGGCAGGGAACACTGAAGCTTTCTTT. Complete variable domain (other parts from reference TRBV2 and TRBJ1-1): EPEVTQTPSHQVTQMGQEVILRCVPISNHLYFYWYRQILGQKVEFLVSFYNNEISEKSEIFDDQFSVERPDGSNFTLKIRSTKLEDSAMYFCASGLAGNTEAFFGQGTRLTVV.

The chain combines TRBV13 with TRBJ2-7; D uncertain. V lost 4 bases and J 2 bases, leaving 12 bases between the germline ends. Per germline, CDR1 PRHDT and CDR2 FYEKMQ (reference sequence). CDR3 size: 14 residues. The CDR3 nucleotides read TGTGCCAGCAGCTCCCTGTCAGGAGCCTACGAGCAGTACTTC. Translation gives CASSSLSGAYEQYF. The full variable domain, with the rest looked up from reference TRBV13 and TRBJ2-7, is AAGVIQSPRHLIKEKRETATLKCYPIPRHDTVYWYQQGPGQDPQFLISFYEKMQSDKGSIPDRFSAQQFSDYHSELNMSSLELGDSALYFCASSSLSGAYEQYFGPGTRLTVT.

V and J are TRBV27 and TRBJ2-7; 7 bases match TRBD2. This CDR3 is built from 16 residues. Germline CDR1 MNHEY, CDR2 SMNVEV (reference sequence). V gave up 2 bases and J gave up 0 bases; unmatched junction bases: 7. CDR3 DNA: TGTGCCAGCAGTTTAGAAGCGGGGTTAAGCTCCTACGAGCAGTACTTC. Its translation is CASSLEAGLSSYEQYF.

The chain links TRBV2 to TRBJ2-7, with 12 bases fitting TRBD2. The CDR3 sequence is 14 residues long. The germline CDR1 and CDR2 sequences are SNHLY and FYNNEI. V trimming: 4 bases; J trimming: 4 bases; junction bases outside the gene matches: 2. The CDR3 reads CASSGLAGVYEQYF. CDR3 in DNA: TGTGCCAGCAGTGGACTAGCGGGGGTGTACGAGCAGTACTTC.

V is TRBV27 and J is TRBJ2-1, with D possibly TRBD1 on 5 matching bases. Germline V gene lookup returns CDR1 MNHEY and CDR2 SMNVEV (reference sequence). V was shortened by 2 bases and J by 7 bases, with 9 bases between the two germline ends. The CDR3 runs to 13 residues. This CDR3 reads CASSLVGVNEQFF. The CDR3, as DNA: TGTGCCAGCAGTTTAGTAGGGGTTAATGAGCAGTTCTTC.

The V and J genes are TRBV30 and TRBJ1-4; D perhaps matches TRBD1 (5 bases). The CDR3 loop spans 13 amino acids. Trimming removed 3 bases at V and 5 bases at J, with 10 bases between. Germline lookup yields CDR1 GTSNPN and CDR2 SVGIG (reference sequence). CDR3 sequence reads: CAWRGTPNEKLFF. As DNA, the CDR3 is TGTGCCTGGAGAGGGACCCCCAATGAAAAACTGTTTTTT.

In its sample, this clone was seen a few times. The gene calls are TRBV5-1 and TRBJ2-2, with D perhaps matching TRBD1 or TRBD2 (6 bases each). The CDR3 covers 14 residues. Germline CDR1 SGHRS, CDR2 YFSETQ. V shed 1 base and J shed 4 bases, with 8 bases lying between them. CDR3 residues: CASSLRGATGELFF. Written as DNA, the CDR3 is TGCGCCAGCAGCTTGAGGGGGGCCACCGGGGAGCTGTTTTTT.

This clone turned up a few times. The rearrangement links TRBV29-1 to TRBJ1-4; TRBD1 might be the D (6 bases). Looked up from germline, CDR1 is SQVTM and CDR2 is ANQGSEA. Trimming took off 7 bases at V and 1 base at J, with 10 bases between the two ends. This CDR3 spans 13 amino acids. The CDR3 here is CSGRGGTNEKLFF. In DNA, the CDR3 is TGCAGCGGGAGAGGGGGAACTAATGAAAAACTGTTTTTT. The full variable domain, in which reference TRBV29-1 and TRBJ1-4 provide the parts outside the CDR3, is SAVISQKPSRDICQRGTSLTIQCQVDSQVTMMFWYRQQPGQSLTLIATANQGSEATYESGFVIDKFPISRPNLTFSTLTVSNMSPEDSSIYLCSGRGGTNEKLFFGSGTQLSVL.

The chain has TRBV5-1 and TRBJ2-3; D is tentatively TRBD1 or TRBD2 (5 bases each). Trimming cost V 0 bases and J 6 bases, with 14 bases left between them. The germline V gene encodes CDR1 SGHRS and CDR2 YFSETQ. CDR3 length: 15 amino acids. The CDR3 DNA follows: TGCGCCAGCAGCTTGGGTGGGACGGACATGGATACGCAGTATTTT. This codes for CASSLGGTDMDTQYF.

The CDR3 spells CASSPGTVIGNEQFF. The CDR3 DNA reads as TGTGCCAGCTCACCCGGGACAGTAATCGGGAATGAGCAGTTCTTC. The chain joins TRBV18 to TRBJ2-1; 7 nucleotides agree with TRBD1. Germline loops: CDR1 KGHSH, CDR2 LQKENI. The V gene end was trimmed by 3 bases and the J gene end by 7 bases; junction bases not matched to a gene: 9. This CDR3 spans 15 amino acids.

This clone was detected once. The genes are TRBV5-1 and TRBJ2-7; 8 nucleotides line up with TRBD1. This CDR3 spans 15 amino acids. Unmatched junction bases numbered 4, after V lost 0 bases and J lost 2 bases. The germline CDR1 and CDR2 sequences are SGHRS and YFSETQ. In nucleotides, the CDR3 is TGCGCCAGCAGCTTGGGGACAGGGAACCCCTACGAGCAGTACTTC. Protein product: CASSLGTGNPYEQYF.

The genes are TRBV5-6 and TRBJ1-6; no clear D. There are 14 residues in the CDR3. Germline V lookup: CDR1 SGHDT, CDR2 YYEEEE. The germline V and J ends were trimmed by 1 base and 7 bases, with 9 bases remaining between them. The CDR3 region is CASSLREGNSPLHF. DNA of the CDR3: TGTGCCAGCAGCTTGAGGGAGGGAAATTCACCCCTCCACTTT.

This clone turned up a few times. V is TRBV10-3 and J is TRBJ2-5, with D maybe TRBD1 (5 bases). The CDR3 length is 13 residues. CDR1 is ENHRY, CDR2 SYGVKD, per germline. Between the trimmed V and J ends, which lost 4 bases and 2 bases, there was a span of 8 bases. DNA for the CDR3: TGTGCCATCAGTGTCAGGGCTCAAGAGACCCAGTACTTC. It is translated as CAISVRAQETQYF.

The rearrangement links TRBV7-9 to TRBJ2-3, with TRBD2 identical over 11 bases. Germline CDR1 reads SEHNR; CDR2 reads FQNEAQ (reference sequence). This CDR3 is 17 amino acids long. V was clipped by 2 bases and J by 8 bases; unmatched bases: 12. CDR3 sequence reads: CASSLQGLAGGRGTQYF. CDR3 in DNA: TGTGCCAGCAGCTTACAAGGTCTAGCGGGGGGCCGAGGTACGCAGTATTTT.

This clone has just one count. CDR3 sequence reads: CASSQEGPGNTIYF. CDR3 nucleotide sequence: TGCGCCAGCAGCCAAGAGGGACCTGGAAACACCATATATTTT. The rearrangement uses TRBV4-3 and TRBJ1-3; maybe TRBD1 (5 bases). Between the trimmed V and J ends, which lost 0 bases and 2 bases, there was a span of 5 bases. CDR1 and CDR2 (germline): LGHNA, YSLEER. This CDR3 spans 14 amino acids.

CDR3 sequence: CAHLTTEGVNQPQHF. In DNA form, the CDR3 reads TGTGCCCACCTCACGACGGAAGGGGTGAATCAGCCCCAGCATTTT. The chain recombines TRBV7-8 with TRBJ1-5, with D perhaps TRBD1 (5 bases). The CDR3 totals 15 residues. Germline assignment: CDR1 SGHVS and CDR2 FQNEAQ. Trimming shortened V by 11 bases and J by 4 bases, and 21 bases separated the two germline ends.